This T cell receptor beta chain was retrieved from a study of T-cell memory formation after mild COVID-19. Employing constant-segment primers, 5'RACE generated TCR alpha and TCR beta cDNA libraries bearing sample barcodes and UMIs. TCRdb redid the calling of the 5' RACE reads with MiXCR, one entry per CDR3 protein. Altogether about 390,000 distinct CDR3 sequences are present, more than 15% being singletons, with the ten largest covering around a fifth. CDR3 length equals 16 residues. The ends were cut back, 3 bases at V and 1 base at J, with 14 bases in the middle. Germline values: CDR1 SGHTA, CDR2 FQGTGA.

The sample taken for sequencing was PBMCs or a T cell subset sorted from them (not recorded which). This chain links TRBV7-3 with TRBJ2-3; D unresolved. This TCR came from a man aged 18 to 29 who had mild COVID-19 (a few samples of this study predate the infection). Cell type and time point are not known. DNA for the CDR3: TGTGCCAGCAGCTTGGTTGGGCCGGCCGGCACAGATACGCAGTATTTT. Translated: CASSLVGPAGTDTQYF.